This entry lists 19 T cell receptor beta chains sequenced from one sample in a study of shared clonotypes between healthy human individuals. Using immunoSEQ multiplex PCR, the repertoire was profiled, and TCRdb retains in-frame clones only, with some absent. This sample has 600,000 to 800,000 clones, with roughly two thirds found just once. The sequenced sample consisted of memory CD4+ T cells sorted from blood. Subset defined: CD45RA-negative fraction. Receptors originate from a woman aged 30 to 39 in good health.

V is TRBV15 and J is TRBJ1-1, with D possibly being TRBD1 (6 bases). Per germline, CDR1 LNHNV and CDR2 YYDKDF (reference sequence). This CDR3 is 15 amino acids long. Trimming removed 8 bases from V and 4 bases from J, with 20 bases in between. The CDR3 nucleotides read TGTGCCACCGCTCGAAAGGGGGGAGGGAGCACTGAAGCTTTCTTT. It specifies CATARKGGGSTEAFF.

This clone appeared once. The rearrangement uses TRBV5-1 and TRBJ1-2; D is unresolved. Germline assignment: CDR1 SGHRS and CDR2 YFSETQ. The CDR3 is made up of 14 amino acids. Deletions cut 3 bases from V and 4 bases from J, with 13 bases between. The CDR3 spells CASSSYADTYGYTF. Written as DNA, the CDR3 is TGCGCCAGCAGCTCCTACGCCGACACCTATGGCTACACCTTC.

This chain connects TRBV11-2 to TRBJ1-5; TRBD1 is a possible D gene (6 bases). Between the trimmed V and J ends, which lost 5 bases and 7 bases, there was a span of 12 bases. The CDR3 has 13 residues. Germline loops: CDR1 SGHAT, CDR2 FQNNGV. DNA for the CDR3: TGTGCCAGCAGCCAGAACCAGGGGCAGCCCCAGCATTTT. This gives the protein CASSQNQGQPQHF.

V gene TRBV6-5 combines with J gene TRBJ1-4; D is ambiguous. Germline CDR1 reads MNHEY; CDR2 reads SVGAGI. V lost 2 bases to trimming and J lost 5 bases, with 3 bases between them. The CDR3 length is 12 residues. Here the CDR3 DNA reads TGTGCCAGCAGTTACGGAAATGAAAAACTGTTTTTT. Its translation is CASSYGNEKLFF.

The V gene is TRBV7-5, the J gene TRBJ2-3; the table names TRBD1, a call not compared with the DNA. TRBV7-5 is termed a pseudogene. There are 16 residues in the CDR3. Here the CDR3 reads CVRSCRSSGEEDTQYF. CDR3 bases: TGTGTCAGAAGCTGTCGGTCCTCAGGGGAAGAAGATACGCAGTATTTT.

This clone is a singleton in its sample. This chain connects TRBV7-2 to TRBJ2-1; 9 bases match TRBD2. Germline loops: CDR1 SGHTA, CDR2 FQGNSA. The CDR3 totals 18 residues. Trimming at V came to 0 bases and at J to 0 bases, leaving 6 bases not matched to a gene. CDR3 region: CASSLALPSGISYNEQFF. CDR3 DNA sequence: TGTGCCAGCAGCTTAGCGCTGCCTAGCGGGATCTCCTACAATGAGCAGTTCTTC.

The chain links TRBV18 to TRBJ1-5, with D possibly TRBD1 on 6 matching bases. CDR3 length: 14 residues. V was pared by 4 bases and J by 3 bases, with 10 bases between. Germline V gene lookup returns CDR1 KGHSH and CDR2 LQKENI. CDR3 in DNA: TGTGCCAGCTCACGAGGACAGAACAATCAGCCCCAGCATTTT. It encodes CASSRGQNNQPQHF.

The CDR3: CASSQDPPGTGIPDTQYF. CDR3 nucleotide sequence: TGCGCCAGCAGCCAAGATCCTCCAGGAACAGGTATCCCAGATACGCAGTATTTT. The gene calls are TRBV4-1 and TRBJ2-3, with a tentative D call TRBD1 (5 bases). The germline V gene has CDR1 MGHRA and CDR2 YSYEKL. Trimming took 0 bases from V and 4 from J, leaving 20 bases between them. CDR3 size: 18 residues.

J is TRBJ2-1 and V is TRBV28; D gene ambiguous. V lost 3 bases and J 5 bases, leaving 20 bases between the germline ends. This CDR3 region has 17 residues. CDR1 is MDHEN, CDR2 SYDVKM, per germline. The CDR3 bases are TGTGCCAGCAGTTTCGTCTTGGTGCAGTATACACACAATGAGCAGTTCTTC. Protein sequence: CASSFVLVQYTHNEQFF. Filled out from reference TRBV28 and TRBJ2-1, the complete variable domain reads DVKVTQSSRYLVKRTGEKVFLECVQDMDHENMFWYRQDPGLGLRLIYFSYDVKMKEKGDIPEGYSVSREKKERFSLILESASTNQTSMYLCASSFVLVQYTHNEQFFGPGTRLTVL.

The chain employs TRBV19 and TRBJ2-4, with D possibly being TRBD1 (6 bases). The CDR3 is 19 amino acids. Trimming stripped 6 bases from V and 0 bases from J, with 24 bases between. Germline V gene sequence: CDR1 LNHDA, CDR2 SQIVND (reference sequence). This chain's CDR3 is CASRPRGLPLRLAKNIQYF. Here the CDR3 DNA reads TGTGCCAGTAGACCCAGGGGTTTGCCGTTACGACTAGCCAAAAACATTCAGTACTTC.

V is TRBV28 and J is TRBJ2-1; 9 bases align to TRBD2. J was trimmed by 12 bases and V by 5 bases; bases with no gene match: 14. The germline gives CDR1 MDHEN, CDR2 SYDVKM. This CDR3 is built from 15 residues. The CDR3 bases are TGTGCCAGCAGTGGGGTGGAGCTAGCGGGAAACGGGCAGTTCTTC. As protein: CASSGVELAGNGQFF.

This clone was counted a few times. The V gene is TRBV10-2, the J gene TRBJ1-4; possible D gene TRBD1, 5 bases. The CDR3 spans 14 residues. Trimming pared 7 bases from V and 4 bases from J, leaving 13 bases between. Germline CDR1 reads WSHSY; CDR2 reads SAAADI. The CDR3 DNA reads TGCGCCAGCAAAGACCGGGACCTTAATGAAAAACTGTTTTTT. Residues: CASKDRDLNEKLFF.

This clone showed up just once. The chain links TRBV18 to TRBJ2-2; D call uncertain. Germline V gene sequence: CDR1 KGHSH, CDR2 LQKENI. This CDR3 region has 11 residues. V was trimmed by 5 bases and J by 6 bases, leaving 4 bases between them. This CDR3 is CASSGAGELFF. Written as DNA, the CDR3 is TGTGCCAGCTCAGGGGCCGGGGAGCTGTTTTTT.

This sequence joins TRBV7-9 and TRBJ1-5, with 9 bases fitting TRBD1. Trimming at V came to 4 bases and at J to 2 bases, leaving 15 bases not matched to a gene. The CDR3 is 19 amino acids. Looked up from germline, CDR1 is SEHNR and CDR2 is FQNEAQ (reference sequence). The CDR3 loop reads CASSSPSDRGARGNQPQHF. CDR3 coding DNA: TGTGCCAGCAGCTCCCCCTCGGACAGGGGCGCGAGGGGCAATCAGCCCCAGCATTTT.

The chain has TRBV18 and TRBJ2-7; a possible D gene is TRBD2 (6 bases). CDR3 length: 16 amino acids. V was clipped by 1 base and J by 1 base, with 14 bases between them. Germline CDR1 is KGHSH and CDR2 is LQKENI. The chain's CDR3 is CASSPRGGANSYEQYF. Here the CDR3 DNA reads TGTGCCAGCTCACCACGGGGCGGGGCGAATTCCTACGAGCAGTACTTC. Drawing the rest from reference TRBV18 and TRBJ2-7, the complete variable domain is NAGVMQNPRHLVRRRGQEARLRCSPMKGHSHVYWYRQLPEEGLKFMVYLQKENIIDESGMPKERFSAEFPKEGPSILRIQQVVRGDSAAYFCASSPRGGANSYEQYFGPGTRLTVT.

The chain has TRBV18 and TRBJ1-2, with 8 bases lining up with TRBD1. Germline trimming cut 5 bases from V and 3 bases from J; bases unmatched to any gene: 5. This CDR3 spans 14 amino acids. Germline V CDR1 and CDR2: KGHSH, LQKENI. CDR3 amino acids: CASSATGEDYGYTF. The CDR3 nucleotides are TGTGCCAGCTCAGCGACAGGGGAGGACTATGGCTACACCTTC. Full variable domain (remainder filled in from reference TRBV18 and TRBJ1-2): NAGVMQNPRHLVRRRGQEARLRCSPMKGHSHVYWYRQLPEEGLKFMVYLQKENIIDESGMPKERFSAEFPKEGPSILRIQQVVRGDSAAYFCASSATGEDYGYTFGSGTRLTVV.

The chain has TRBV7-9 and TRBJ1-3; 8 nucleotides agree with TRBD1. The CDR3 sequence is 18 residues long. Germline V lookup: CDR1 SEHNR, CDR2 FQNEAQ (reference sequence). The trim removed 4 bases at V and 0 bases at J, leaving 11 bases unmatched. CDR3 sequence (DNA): TGTGCCAGCAGCTCCCTCTTCGGGACAGGCAACTCTGGAAACACCATATATTTT. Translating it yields CASSSLFGTGNSGNTIYF.

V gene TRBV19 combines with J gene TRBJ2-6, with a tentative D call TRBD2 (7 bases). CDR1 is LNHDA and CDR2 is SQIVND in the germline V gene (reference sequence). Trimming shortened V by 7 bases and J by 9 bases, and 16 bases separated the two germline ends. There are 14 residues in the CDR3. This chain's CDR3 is CASKIRGGGNVLTF. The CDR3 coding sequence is TGTGCCAGTAAAATTAGGGGGGGAGGCAACGTCCTGACTTTC.

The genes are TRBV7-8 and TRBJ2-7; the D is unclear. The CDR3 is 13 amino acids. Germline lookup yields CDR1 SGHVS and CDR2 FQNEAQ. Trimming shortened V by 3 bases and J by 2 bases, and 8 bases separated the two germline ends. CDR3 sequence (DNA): TGTGCCAGCAGCTTGGTCGAAACCTACGAGCAGTACTTC. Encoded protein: CASSLVETYEQYF.